One and the same sample provided the 13 T cell receptor beta chains below, sequenced in a study of OX40 agonist ivuxolimab in advanced cancers. The assay was immunoSEQ multiplex PCR, and TCRdb's table has in-frame clones only and misses some. Of about 77,000 clones listed, about 92% were seen once; the top ten hold about 1.8%. Here the sequenced sample was CD4+ or CD8+ T cells sorted from blood, taken in a trial of the OX40 agonist ivuxolimab. The source is an adult with an advanced solid tumor such as melanoma, head and neck, liver or kidney cancer.

This chain connects TRBV28 to TRBJ2-1; TRBD2 matches at 8 bases. The CDR3 contains 15 residues. After removal of 7 bases from V and 6 bases from J, the junction contained 11 bases not matched to a gene. Germline V CDR1 and CDR2: MDHEN, SYDVKM. The chain's CDR3 is CASMNGGGIGNEQFF. The CDR3 DNA reads TGTGCCAGCATGAATGGCGGGGGGATCGGCAATGAGCAGTTCTTC.

CDR3 region: CASSPGQGANNQETQYF. The CDR3, as DNA: TGCGCCAGCAGCCCTGGACAGGGGGCTAATAACCAAGAGACCCAGTACTTC. The rearrangement links TRBV5-1 to TRBJ2-5; 11 nucleotides line up with TRBD1. CDR1 and CDR2 (germline): SGHRS, YFSETQ. CDR3 length equals 17 residues. The ends lost 4 bases at V and 0 bases at J; junction bases unmatched: 8.

This chain links TRBV28 with TRBJ1-2; 9 positions agree with TRBD1. This CDR3 comprises 15 residues. Germline values: CDR1 MDHEN, CDR2 SYDVKM. The V and J ends lost 9 bases and 4 bases, in that order; junction bases with no gene match: 12. In nucleotides, the CDR3 is TGTGCCAGTAGTACAGGGGGCTTGTCCCCCTATGGCTACACCTTC. Translating gives CASSTGGLSPYGYTF.

The V and J genes are TRBV2 and TRBJ2-3; perhaps D is TRBD1 or TRBD2 (5 bases each). Looked up from germline, CDR1 is SNHLY and CDR2 is FYNNEI. The CDR3 has 15 residues. Trimming left V 6 bases short and J 0 bases short, with 13 bases between. CDR3: CASSPGDGSTDTQYF. In DNA form, the CDR3 reads TGTGCCAGCAGCCCTGGGGACGGAAGCACAGATACGCAGTATTTT.

The rearrangement joins TRBV6-6 to TRBJ2-1, with 8 bases that match TRBD2. The V segment lost 4 bases and the J segment 5 bases; nucleotides outside the gene matches: 10. The CDR3 has 16 residues. CDR1 is MNHNY, CDR2 SVGAGI, per germline (reference sequence). The CDR3 sequence is CASSFRRGGFNNEQFF. The CDR3 nucleotides are TGTGCCAGCAGTTTTCGTCGGGGGGGGTTTAACAATGAGCAGTTCTTC.

The chain uses TRBV19 and TRBJ1-5, with D possibly TRBD1 on 5 matching bases. Trimming took 5 bases from V and 5 from J, leaving 10 bases between them. Germline V lookup: CDR1 LNHDA, CDR2 SQIVND (reference sequence). The CDR3 loop spans 13 amino acids. In nucleotides, the CDR3 is TGTGCCAGTAGTGGGAGGGGATATCAGCCCCAGCATTTT. Its protein is CASSGRGYQPQHF.

The chain recombines TRBV6-5 with TRBJ2-3; 11 bases align to TRBD1. CDR1 MNHEY and CDR2 SVGAGI come from the germline V gene. V dropped 6 bases and J dropped 5; count of bases not matched to a gene: 1. There are 13 residues in the CDR3. The DNA for the CDR3 is TGTGCCAGCAGGGGGACAGGGGGAGATACGCAGTATTTT. It encodes CASRGTGGDTQYF.

This chain uses TRBV11-3 with TRBJ1-4; 7 positions match TRBD1. The CDR3 extends over 15 amino acids. Looked up from germline, CDR1 is SGHNT and CDR2 is YENEEA. V was clipped by 3 bases and J by 9 bases; unmatched bases: 10. The CDR3 loop reads CASSLAGQGDKKLFF. The CDR3 DNA reads as TGTGCCAGCAGCTTGGCGGGGCAGGGGGATAAAAAACTGTTTTTT.

The chain employs TRBV11-3 and TRBJ2-7; D may be TRBD1 (5 bases). The germline V gene has CDR1 SGHNT and CDR2 YENEEA. Trimming cost V 5 bases and J 2 bases, with 7 bases left between them. The CDR3 is made up of 12 amino acids. CDR3 coding DNA: TGTGCCAGCAGCAAGACAGCCTACGAGCAGTACTTC. Amino acid sequence: CASSKTAYEQYF.

The rearrangement links TRBV5-4 to TRBJ1-2; TRBD1 is a possible D gene (6 bases). This CDR3 is built from 15 residues. Germline V CDR1 and CDR2: SGHNT, YYREEE (reference sequence). The V gene lost 4 bases and the J gene lost 2 bases, with 15 bases spanning the gap. The CDR3 here is CASSTPTGDNYGYTF. CDR3 nucleotide sequence: TGTGCCAGCAGCACTCCGACAGGAGACAACTATGGCTACACCTTC. Filled out from reference TRBV5-4 and TRBJ1-2, the complete variable domain reads ETGVTQSPTHLIKTRGQQVTLRCSSQSGHNTVSWYQQALGQGPQFIFQYYREEENGRGNFPPRFSGLQFPNYSSELNVNALELDDSALYLCASSTPTGDNYGYTFGSGTRLTVV.

This clone was observed a single time. This rearrangement joins TRBV12-5 to TRBJ2-1, with TRBD1 identical over 7 bases. The CDR3 consists of 13 residues. Germline V CDR1 and CDR2: LGHNT, FRNRAP. Germline trimming cut 4 bases from V and 10 bases from J; bases unmatched to any gene: 7. CDR3 sequence: CASGSVTGDEQFF. Written as DNA, the CDR3 is TGTGCTAGTGGTTCGGTCACAGGGGACGAGCAGTTCTTC.

V usage is TRBV19 and J usage is TRBJ2-1; 10 bases agree with TRBD2. Per the germline V gene, CDR1 is LNHDA and CDR2 is SQIVND (reference sequence). The J segment lost 0 bases and the V segment lost 6 bases, leaving 11 bases of the junction unmatched. The CDR3 contains 18 residues. CDR3 region: CASRGGTSATSSYNEQFF. The CDR3 DNA is TGTGCCAGTAGAGGGGGGACTAGCGCTACCAGCTCCTACAATGAGCAGTTCTTC.

The V call is TRBV14, the J call TRBJ2-1; 7 bases agree with TRBD1. CDR3 length equals 14 residues. V gave up 3 bases and J gave up 12 bases; unmatched junction bases: 11. CDR1 SGHDN and CDR2 FVKESK come from the germline V gene. The CDR3 sequence: CASSHGTAPIWQFF. CDR3 sequence (DNA): TGTGCCAGCAGCCATGGGACAGCGCCTATTTGGCAGTTCTTC.